The sequence of this T cell receptor beta chain was determined in a study of blood T cell repertoires in COVID-19. As for the study in general: Samples of COVID-19 (acute and convalescent) were obtained from the United States, Italy and Spain. The cDNA or gDNA used as material had been derived from T cells, B-cell-depleted T cells, or PBMCs.

Assay: immunoSEQ multiplex PCR; the TCRdb copy retains only in-frame clones and omits some. There are approximately 160,000 clones in the sample; roughly 88% occur only once, and about 7.2% lies in the top ten. This clone was counted once. The V and J ends lost 7 bases and 4 bases respectively, with 11 bases between them. The CDR3 has 13 amino acids. The germline V gene has CDR1 ENHRY and CDR2 SYGVKD. The J gene is TRBJ1-5, the V gene TRBV10-3; no firm D call. This sequence originates from a woman aged 45-60 years in a cohort sampled during active or convalescent COVID-19. What was sequenced was peripheral blood. The CDR3 loop is CAITSADNQPQHF. The CDR3 region has the DNA TGTGCCATCACTTCGGCGGATAATCAGCCCCAGCATTTT.